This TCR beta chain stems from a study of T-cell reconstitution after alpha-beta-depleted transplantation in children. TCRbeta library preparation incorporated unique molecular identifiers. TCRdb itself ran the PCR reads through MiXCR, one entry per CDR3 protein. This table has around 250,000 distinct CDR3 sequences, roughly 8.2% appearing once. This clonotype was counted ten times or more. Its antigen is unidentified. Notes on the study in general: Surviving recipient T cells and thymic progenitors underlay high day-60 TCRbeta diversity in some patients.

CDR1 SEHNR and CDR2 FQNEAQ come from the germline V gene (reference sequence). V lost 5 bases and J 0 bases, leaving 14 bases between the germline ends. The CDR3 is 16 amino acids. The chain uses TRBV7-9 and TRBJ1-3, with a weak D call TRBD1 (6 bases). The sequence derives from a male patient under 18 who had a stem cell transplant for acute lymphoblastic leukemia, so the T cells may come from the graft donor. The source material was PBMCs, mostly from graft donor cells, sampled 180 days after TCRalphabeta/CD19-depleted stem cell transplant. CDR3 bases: TGTGCCAGCAGCCGCCCCGGACAGTCCTCTGGAAACACCATATATTTT. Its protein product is CASSRPGQSSGNTIYF.